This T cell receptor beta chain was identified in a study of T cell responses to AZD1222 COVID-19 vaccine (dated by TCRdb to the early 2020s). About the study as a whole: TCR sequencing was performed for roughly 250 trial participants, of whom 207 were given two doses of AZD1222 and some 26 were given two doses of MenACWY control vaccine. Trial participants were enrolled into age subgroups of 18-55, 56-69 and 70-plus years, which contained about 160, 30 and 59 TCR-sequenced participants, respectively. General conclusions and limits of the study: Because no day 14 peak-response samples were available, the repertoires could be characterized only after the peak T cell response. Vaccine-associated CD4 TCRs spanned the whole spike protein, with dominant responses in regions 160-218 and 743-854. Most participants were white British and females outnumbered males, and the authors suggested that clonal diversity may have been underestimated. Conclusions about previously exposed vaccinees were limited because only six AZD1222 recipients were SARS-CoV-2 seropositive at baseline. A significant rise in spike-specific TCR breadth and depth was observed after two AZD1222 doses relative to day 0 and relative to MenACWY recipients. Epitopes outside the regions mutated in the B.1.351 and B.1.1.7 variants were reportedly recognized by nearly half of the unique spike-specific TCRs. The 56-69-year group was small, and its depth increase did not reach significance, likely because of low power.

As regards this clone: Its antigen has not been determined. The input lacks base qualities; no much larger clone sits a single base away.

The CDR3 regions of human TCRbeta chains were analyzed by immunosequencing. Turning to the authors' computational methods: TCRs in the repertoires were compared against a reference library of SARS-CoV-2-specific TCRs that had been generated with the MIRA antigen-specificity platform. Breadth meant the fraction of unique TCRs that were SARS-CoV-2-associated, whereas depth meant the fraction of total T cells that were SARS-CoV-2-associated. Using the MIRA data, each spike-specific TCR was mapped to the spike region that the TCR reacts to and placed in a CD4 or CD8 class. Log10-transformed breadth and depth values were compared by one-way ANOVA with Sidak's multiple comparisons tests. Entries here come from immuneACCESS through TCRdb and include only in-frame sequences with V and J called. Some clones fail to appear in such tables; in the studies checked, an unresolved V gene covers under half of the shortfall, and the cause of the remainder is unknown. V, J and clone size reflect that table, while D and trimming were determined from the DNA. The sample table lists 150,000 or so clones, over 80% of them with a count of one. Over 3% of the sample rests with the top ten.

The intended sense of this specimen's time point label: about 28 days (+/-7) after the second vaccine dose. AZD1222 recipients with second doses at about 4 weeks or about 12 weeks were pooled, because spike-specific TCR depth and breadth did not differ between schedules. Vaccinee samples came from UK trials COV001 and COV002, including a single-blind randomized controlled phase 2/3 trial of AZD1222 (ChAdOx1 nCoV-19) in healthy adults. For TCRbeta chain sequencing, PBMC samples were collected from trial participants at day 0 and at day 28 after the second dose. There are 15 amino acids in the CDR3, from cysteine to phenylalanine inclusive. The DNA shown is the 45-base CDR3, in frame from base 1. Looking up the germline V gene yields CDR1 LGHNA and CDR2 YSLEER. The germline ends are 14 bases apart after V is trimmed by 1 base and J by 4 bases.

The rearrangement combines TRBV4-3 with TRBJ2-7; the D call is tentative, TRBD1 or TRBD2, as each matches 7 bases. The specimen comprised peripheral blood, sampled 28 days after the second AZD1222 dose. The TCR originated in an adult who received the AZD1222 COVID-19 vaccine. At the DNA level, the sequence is TGCGCCAGCAGCCAAGGACTAGCCAGGGGGTACGAGCAGTACTTC. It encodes CASSQGLARGYEQYF.